The 24 T cell receptor beta chains listed next were all sequenced from one sample in a study of OX40 agonist ivuxolimab in advanced cancers. Libraries were prepared through the immunoSEQ multiplex PCR assay. TCRdb took over this immuneACCESS table, retaining in-frame rearrangements with V and J assigned. Such tables are incomplete; in checked studies, under half of the missing clones stem from an unresolved V gene, and the remainder is unexplained. This sample is represented by about 77,000 clones; about 85% of them were singletons. Jointly, the top ten make up 0.66% of the sample. This specimen consisted of CD4+ or CD8+ T cells sorted from blood, obtained in a trial of the OX40 agonist ivuxolimab. The receptor set was obtained from an adult with an advanced solid tumor such as melanoma, head and neck, liver or kidney cancer.

This chain connects TRBV6-1 to TRBJ2-1; D may be TRBD2 (6 bases). This CDR3 comprises 14 residues. Germline CDR1 is MNHNS and CDR2 is SASEGT. V dropped 7 bases and J dropped 10 bases, with 20 bases sitting between them. The CDR3 DNA is TGTGCCAGCACCTCCGGGGGAGCTGTCAACGAGCAGTTCTTC. Translated: CASTSGGAVNEQFF.

J is TRBJ2-2 and V is TRBV19, with 13 bases matching TRBD2. The CDR3 totals 21 residues. Germline V gene data show CDR1 as LNHDA and CDR2 as SQIVND (reference sequence). The ends lost 10 bases at V and 2 bases at J; junction bases unmatched: 22. Here the CDR3 DNA reads TGTGCCAATTTGGGGGGACTAGCGGGGCGCCTACCCCGACTTAACACCGGGGAGCTGTTTTTT. Protein: CANLGGLAGRLPRLNTGELFF.

This clone was counted between two and nine times. The genes are TRBV2 and TRBJ1-1, with D possibly matching TRBD1 (6 bases). Germline CDR1 SNHLY, CDR2 FYNNEI. V lost 6 bases and J 1 base, leaving 9 bases between the germline ends. The CDR3 is made up of 13 amino acids. The chain's CDR3 is CASSQQGNTEAFF. In DNA, the CDR3 is TGTGCCAGCAGCCAACAGGGGAACACTGAAGCTTTCTTT. Using reference TRBV2 and TRBJ1-1 for the parts outside the CDR3, the full variable domain is EPEVTQTPSHQVTQMGQEVILRCVPISNHLYFYWYRQILGQKVEFLVSFYNNEISEKSEIFDDQFSVERPDGSNFTLKIRSTKLEDSAMYFCASSQQGNTEAFFGQGTRLTVV.

V is TRBV5-4 and J is TRBJ1-3; D is unclear. Germline CDR1 reads SGHNT; CDR2 reads YYREEE (reference sequence). V gave up 4 bases and J gave up 0 bases, with 8 bases separating them. CDR3 size: 14 residues. The chain's CDR3 is CASSVRGSGNTIYF. In nucleotides, the CDR3 is TGTGCCAGCAGCGTCCGGGGCTCTGGAAACACCATATATTTT.

This chain links TRBV7-9 with TRBJ1-1; possible D gene TRBD1, 6 bases. CDR3 size: 14 residues. CDR1 SEHNR and CDR2 FQNEAQ come from the germline V gene (reference sequence). Trimming took off 5 bases at V and 4 bases at J, with 14 bases between the two ends. The chain's CDR3 is CASSEDSGSTEAFF. Here the CDR3 DNA reads TGTGCCAGCAGCGAGGACAGTGGGAGCACTGAAGCTTTCTTT.

This clone has a handful of counts. The chain recombines TRBV6-6 with TRBJ2-3; TRBD1 matches at 7 bases. Germline V gene lookup returns CDR1 MNHNY and CDR2 SVGAGI (reference sequence). The junction had 14 bases not matched to a gene; V was cut back by 6 bases and J by 5 bases. This CDR3 comprises 16 residues. The CDR3 DNA follows: TGTGCCAGCAGCCAAAACGAGGGGGCGTTGGGAGATACGCAGTATTTT. This codes for CASSQNEGALGDTQYF.

The chain is built from TRBV27 and TRBJ2-7; D unresolved. The CDR3 is made up of 11 amino acids. Germline V gene data show CDR1 as MNHEY and CDR2 as SMNVEV (reference sequence). V lost 4 bases to trimming and J lost 4 bases, with 5 bases between them. The CDR3 nucleotides are TGTGCCAGCAGTTCTCTGTACGAGCAGTACTTC. Protein sequence: CASSSLYEQYF.

Points on this clone: The identical CDR3 is also encoded by other nucleotide sequences in the sample. V and J are TRBV19 and TRBJ1-2; TRBD1 matches at 9 bases. CDR1 is LNHDA and CDR2 is SQIVND in the germline V gene (reference sequence). The V gene end was trimmed by 6 bases and the J gene end by 8 bases; junction bases not matched to a gene: 16. There are 16 residues in the CDR3. For the CDR3, the DNA is TGTGCCAGTAGAGGCCCAAATCCGACAGGGGGTGTGGGCTACACCTTC. It specifies CASRGPNPTGGVGYTF.

This clone was counted only a few times. The chain employs TRBV30 and TRBJ2-5; no firm D call. Germline CDR1 is GTSNPN and CDR2 is SVGIG (reference sequence). Trimming pared 1 base from V and 4 bases from J, leaving 7 bases between. The CDR3 has 12 amino acids. As DNA, the CDR3 is TGTGCCTGGAGTGGCCTTGGAGAGACCCAGTACTTC. Protein product: CAWSGLGETQYF.

This clone came up once. The chain has TRBV5-1 and TRBJ2-2; D ambiguous. CDR3 length: 13 residues. V shed 5 bases and J shed 4 bases, with 9 bases lying between them. Per germline, CDR1 SGHRS and CDR2 YFSETQ. Here the CDR3 DNA reads TGCGCCAGCAGGCCAAGAACCACCGGGGAGCTGTTTTTT. It specifies CASRPRTTGELFF.

This clone was observed a few times. This chain connects TRBV6-4 to TRBJ1-1; D is unresolved. In germline, CDR1 is MRHNA, CDR2 SNTAGT. The V end was cut by 0 bases, the J end by 1 base, with 9 bases between. The CDR3 contains 15 residues. The CDR3: CASSDSSPQNTEAFF. The CDR3 nucleotides are TGTGCCAGCAGTGACTCGAGTCCTCAGAACACTGAAGCTTTCTTT.

The chain employs TRBV18 and TRBJ1-1; the D gene is possibly TRBD1 (6 bases). Looked up from germline, CDR1 is KGHSH and CDR2 is LQKENI. The V end was cut by 5 bases, the J end by 1 base, with 14 bases between. CDR3 length equals 15 residues. The CDR3, as DNA: TGTGCCAGCTCAACAATTACAGGGAGGAACACTGAAGCTTTCTTT. The encoded protein is CASSTITGRNTEAFF.

V gene TRBV10-3 combines with J gene TRBJ1-2; TRBD1 matches 9 bases. This CDR3 has 15 residues. Germline assignment: CDR1 ENHRY and CDR2 SYGVKD. The J segment lost 4 bases and the V segment lost 10 bases, leaving 13 bases of the junction unmatched. As DNA, the CDR3 is TGTGCCACCGCCGGTGAGGGACAGGGAGGCTATGGCTACACCTTC. This codes for CATAGEGQGGYGYTF.

This clone was counted a single time. The rearrangement links TRBV10-3 to TRBJ1-1; TRBD1 matches at 9 bases. Trimming cost V 4 bases and J 5 bases; bases outside gene matches: 8. This CDR3 has 15 amino acids. The germline V gene has CDR1 ENHRY and CDR2 SYGVKD. In nucleotides, the CDR3 is TGTGCCATCAGTGGAAGTGACAGGGGGAAAACTGAAGCTTTCTTT. As protein: CAISGSDRGKTEAFF.

The chain couples TRBV7-2 to TRBJ2-5; D is possibly TRBD1 (5 bases). Trimming left V 7 bases short and J 4 bases short, with 16 bases between. Germline lookup yields CDR1 SGHTA and CDR2 FQGNSA. The CDR3 is made up of 14 amino acids. The CDR3 DNA follows: TGTGCCAGCAACTCCAGGCTCCAGGGAGAGACCCAGTACTTC. This encodes CASNSRLQGETQYF.

A few counts support this clone. The chain is built from TRBV7-6 and TRBJ2-3; 8 bases map to TRBD2. This CDR3 has 16 amino acids. The V segment lost 3 bases and the J segment 3 bases; nucleotides outside the gene matches: 8. Germline CDR1 is SGHVS and CDR2 is FNYEAQ. The CDR3 is CASSFGGSGVTDTQYF. The CDR3 bases are TGTGCCAGCAGCTTTGGCGGTAGCGGGGTGACAGATACGCAGTATTTT.

The chain employs TRBV7-2 and TRBJ2-7; 7 bases line up with TRBD2. The trim removed 5 bases at V and 7 bases at J, leaving 14 bases unmatched. The CDR3 runs 15 residues. Looked up from germline, CDR1 is SGHTA and CDR2 is FQGNSA. The CDR3 region has the DNA TGTGCCAGCAGCGACCTAGCGGCGGCCCGGGGAGAGCAGTACTTC. The encoded protein is CASSDLAAARGEQYF.

The chain carries TRBV5-5 and TRBJ1-5; 7 bases map to TRBD1. There are 17 residues in the CDR3. Germline V CDR1 and CDR2: SGHKS, YYEKEE (reference sequence). With 4 bases clipped from V and 0 bases from J, the junction kept 10 bases outside the gene matches. The CDR3 DNA reads as TGTGCCAGCAGCCCTTGGGGAGGACAGGATAGCAATCAGCCCCAGCATTTT. Its protein product is CASSPWGGQDSNQPQHF.

The chain uses TRBV5-6 and TRBJ1-1; 9 bases line up with TRBD1. The V segment lost 4 bases and the J segment 3 bases; nucleotides outside the gene matches: 4. This CDR3 is 14 amino acids long. Per the germline V gene, CDR1 is SGHDT and CDR2 is YYEEEE. The CDR3 spells CASSMTGGYTEAFF. Written as DNA, the CDR3 is TGTGCCAGCAGCATGACAGGGGGGTACACTGAAGCTTTCTTT.

The V gene is TRBV5-1, the J gene TRBJ1-1; tentatively, D is TRBD1 (5 bases). Germline values: CDR1 SGHRS, CDR2 YFSETQ. The V end was cut by 2 bases, the J end by 4 bases, with 12 bases between. This CDR3 contains 14 residues. This chain's CDR3 is CASSFGGGTTEAFF. CDR3 bases: TGCGCCAGCAGCTTTGGGGGAGGTACCACTGAAGCTTTCTTT.

CDR3 sequence reads: CASSFRGSSYNEQFF. CDR3 DNA: TGTGCCAGCAGCTTTCGGGGCAGCTCCTACAATGAGCAGTTCTTC. The chain employs TRBV5-8 and TRBJ2-1; D could derive from TRBD1 or TRBD2 (5 bases each). The CDR3 covers 15 residues. Trimming stripped 2 bases from V and 0 bases from J, with 9 bases between. Germline loops: CDR1 SGHTS, CDR2 YDEGEE.

The chain uses TRBV9 and TRBJ2-5; D could derive from TRBD1 or TRBD2 (5 bases each). The V and J ends lost 3 bases and 3 bases respectively, with 15 bases between them. The germline V gene has CDR1 SGDLS and CDR2 YYNGEE. The CDR3 length is 15 residues. The CDR3 spells CASSAGTIEEETQYF. The CDR3 coding sequence is TGTGCCAGCAGCGCCGGGACGATTGAAGAAGAGACCCAGTACTTC.

The chain is built from TRBV19 and TRBJ1-2; weak D call: TRBD1 (6 bases). The germline CDR1 and CDR2 sequences are LNHDA and SQIVND (reference sequence). CDR3 size: 12 residues. Trimming left V 3 bases short and J 7 bases short, with 9 bases between. CDR3 nucleotide sequence: TGTGCCAGTAGTATCGGGACATTTGGCTACACCTTC. Its protein is CASSIGTFGYTF. Complete variable domain (other parts from reference TRBV19 and TRBJ1-2): DGGITQSPKYLFRKEGQNVTLSCEQNLNHDAMYWYRQDPGQGLRLIYYSQIVNDFQKGDIAEGYSVSREKKESFPLTVTSAQKNPTAFYLCASSIGTFGYTFGSGTRLTVV.

This clone appeared a single time. This chain links TRBV4-2 with TRBJ2-4; D is uncertain. The CDR3 length is 17 residues. Trimming stripped 1 base from V and 0 bases from J, with 13 bases between. Looked up from germline, CDR1 is LGHNA and CDR2 is YNFKEQ. The CDR3 coding sequence is TGTGCCAGCAGCCAAGGGTCGGTGAGCGAAGCCAAAAACATTCAGTACTTC. This translates into CASSQGSVSEAKNIQYF.